A single sample gave rise to the 16 T cell receptor beta chains below, sequenced in a study of CD4 T cells in relation to SARS-CoV-2 and coronaviruses. TCRdb's copy holds only in-frame clones and misses some; the assay was immunoSEQ multiplex PCR. The table has around 28,000 clones, roughly 76% seen once. These receptors have no identified antigens. Sequenced: memory CD4+ T cells from PBMCs, cultured in vitro. The receptors shown here come from an adult with COVID-19.

The chain joins TRBV28 to TRBJ1-2; D not resolved. The CDR3 extends over 13 amino acids. V was trimmed by 6 bases and J by 0 bases, leaving 8 bases between them. The germline CDR1 and CDR2 sequences are MDHEN and SYDVKM. CDR3 nucleotide sequence: TGTGCCAGCAGGGAATCAGCTAACTATGGCTACACCTTC. It translates to CASRESANYGYTF.

The chain links TRBV28 to TRBJ1-6; D uncertain. The CDR3 covers 16 residues. The germline CDR1 and CDR2 sequences are MDHEN and SYDVKM. Deletions cut 6 bases from V and 4 bases from J, with 16 bases between. This CDR3 is CASSPHPTLYNSPLHF. The CDR3 DNA reads as TGTGCCAGCAGCCCACACCCCACTCTATATAATTCACCCCTCCACTTT.

This chain links TRBV14 with TRBJ2-7; D gene uncertain. Germline CDR1 and CDR2: SGHDN and FVKESK. The CDR3 sequence is 15 residues long. Trimming pared 0 bases from V and 8 bases from J, leaving 17 bases between. This CDR3 reads CASSQESYGHRKQYF. Here the CDR3 DNA reads TGTGCCAGCAGCCAAGAGAGTTACGGCCATCGCAAGCAGTACTTC.

The chain employs TRBV12-3 or TRBV12-4 and TRBJ2-1, with D unresolved. The CDR3 totals 13 residues. V dropped 6 bases and J dropped 5 bases, with 11 bases sitting between them. CDR3 region: CASRSLENNEQFF. CDR3 DNA sequence: TGTGCCAGCAGGTCCCTAGAGAACAATGAGCAGTTCTTC.

This clone has more than one count but fewer than ten. The chain couples TRBV4-1 to TRBJ2-2, with D possibly TRBD2 on 7 matching bases. CDR1 MGHRA and CDR2 YSYEKL come from the germline V gene. The CDR3 loop spans 17 amino acids. With 3 bases removed from V and 7 bases from J, the gap between germline ends came to 21 bases. The CDR3 here is CASSHIIRGARGGELFF. Here the CDR3 DNA reads TGCGCCAGCAGCCATATCATCCGGGGGGCGCGAGGCGGGGAGCTGTTTTTT.

The gene calls are TRBV28 and TRBJ2-4; 8 bases fit TRBD2. V lost 10 bases, J lost 4 bases, and 6 bases stayed unmatched. This CDR3 is 13 amino acids long. CDR1 MDHEN and CDR2 SYDVKM come from the germline V gene. CDR3 nucleotides: TGTGCCACCGGGGCGGGAGGTAAAAACATTCAGTACTTC. This sequence encodes CATGAGGKNIQYF.

This rearrangement joins TRBV6-5 to TRBJ1-1, with a possible D match to TRBD1 (6 bases). The V and J ends lost 4 bases and 4 bases respectively, with 16 bases between them. The CDR3 spans 15 residues. Germline V gene sequence: CDR1 MNHEY, CDR2 SVGAGI. The CDR3 spells CASSSSLTGSTEAFF. CDR3 nucleotide sequence: TGTGCCAGCAGTTCATCCCTAACAGGGAGCACTGAAGCTTTCTTT.

The chain links TRBV2 to TRBJ2-7, with 10 bases fitting TRBD1. The CDR3 loop spans 14 amino acids. Germline values: CDR1 SNHLY, CDR2 FYNNEI. V dropped 3 bases and J dropped 5; count of bases not matched to a gene: 4. CDR3: CASSDRDRGNEQYF. The CDR3 DNA follows: TGTGCCAGCAGTGACAGGGACAGGGGCAACGAGCAGTACTTC.

This clone was observed a few times. The chain uses TRBV6-4 and TRBJ2-1; D is perhaps TRBD2 (5 bases). V was cut by 2 bases and J by 0 bases, with 5 bases left in between. The CDR3 length is 14 residues. Per the germline V gene, CDR1 is MRHNA and CDR2 is SNTAGT. For the CDR3, the DNA is TGTGCCAGCAGTGACGGGAGCTCCTACAATGAGCAGTTCTTC. This translates into CASSDGSSYNEQFF.

V is TRBV5-1 and J is TRBJ2-2; 7 bases are a match to TRBD2. V trimming: 4 bases; J trimming: 6 bases; junction bases outside the gene matches: 9. Looked up from germline, CDR1 is SGHRS and CDR2 is YFSETQ. This CDR3 region has 15 residues. CDR3 sequence: CASSLGGSDAGELFF. For the CDR3, the DNA is TGCGCCAGCAGCCTGGGGGGGAGTGACGCCGGGGAGCTGTTTTTT.

This sequence joins TRBV3-1 (or the pseudogene TRBV3-2) and TRBJ2-7, with TRBD1 matching 9 bases. Losses at the gene ends were 11 bases for V and 2 bases for J; bases not matched to a gene: 10. Per the germline V gene, CDR1 is LGHDT and CDR2 is YNNKEL (reference sequence). The CDR3 consists of 14 residues. The CDR3 sequence: CASRDRENPYEQYF. DNA of the CDR3: TGTGCCTCAAGGGACAGGGAAAATCCCTACGAGCAGTACTTC.

This rearrangement joins TRBV4-2 to TRBJ2-7; D remains ambiguous. Per the germline V gene, CDR1 is LGHNA and CDR2 is YNFKEQ. This CDR3 has 16 residues. Trimming removed 0 bases from V and 0 bases from J, with 12 bases in between. The DNA for the CDR3 is TGTGCCAGCAGCCAAGAGTACAGCGAGCCCTCCTACGAGCAGTACTTC. Translating gives CASSQEYSEPSYEQYF.

V is TRBV29-1 and J is TRBJ2-5, with 10 bases aligning to TRBD2. This CDR3 comprises 15 residues. Germline lookup yields CDR1 SQVTM and CDR2 ANQGSEA. Trimming took 2 bases from V and 5 from J; bases not matched to a gene: 8. The chain's CDR3 is CSVESFPSGSETQYF. CDR3 nucleotides: TGCAGCGTTGAAAGTTTCCCTAGCGGGAGTGAGACCCAGTACTTC.

The chain has TRBV5-1 and TRBJ1-6, with a possible D match to TRBD1 (5 bases). The germline CDR1 and CDR2 sequences are SGHRS and YFSETQ. The CDR3 consists of 17 residues. Trimming removed 0 bases from V and 7 bases from J, with 17 bases in between. The CDR3 DNA follows: TGCGCCAGCAGCTTGGGCTCCCCGACAGCTAACAATTCACCCCTCCACTTT. Encoded protein: CASSLGSPTANNSPLHF.

This chain connects TRBV19 to TRBJ1-1, with TRBD1 identical over 7 bases. In germline, CDR1 is LNHDA, CDR2 SQIVND (reference sequence). V lost 6 bases and J lost 1; bases outside the gene matches: 5. CDR3 length equals 14 residues. CDR3 residues: CASSMGQTNTEAFF. The CDR3 coding sequence is TGTGCCAGTAGCATGGGACAGACGAACACTGAAGCTTTCTTT. The full variable domain, in which reference TRBV19 and TRBJ1-1 provide the parts outside the CDR3, is DGGITQSPKYLFRKEGQNVTLSCEQNLNHDAMYWYRQDPGQGLRLIYYSQIVNDFQKGDIAEGYSVSREKKESFPLTVTSAQKNPTAFYLCASSMGQTNTEAFFGQGTRLTVV.

The J gene is TRBJ2-3, the V gene TRBV28, with D uncertain. The length of the CDR3 is 12 residues. CDR1 and CDR2 from the germline V gene are MDHEN and SYDVKM. V was clipped by 4 bases and J by 10 bases, with 12 bases between them. This CDR3 is CASSSGANAQYF. CDR3 sequence (DNA): TGTGCCAGCAGTTCTGGAGCTAATGCGCAGTATTTT.